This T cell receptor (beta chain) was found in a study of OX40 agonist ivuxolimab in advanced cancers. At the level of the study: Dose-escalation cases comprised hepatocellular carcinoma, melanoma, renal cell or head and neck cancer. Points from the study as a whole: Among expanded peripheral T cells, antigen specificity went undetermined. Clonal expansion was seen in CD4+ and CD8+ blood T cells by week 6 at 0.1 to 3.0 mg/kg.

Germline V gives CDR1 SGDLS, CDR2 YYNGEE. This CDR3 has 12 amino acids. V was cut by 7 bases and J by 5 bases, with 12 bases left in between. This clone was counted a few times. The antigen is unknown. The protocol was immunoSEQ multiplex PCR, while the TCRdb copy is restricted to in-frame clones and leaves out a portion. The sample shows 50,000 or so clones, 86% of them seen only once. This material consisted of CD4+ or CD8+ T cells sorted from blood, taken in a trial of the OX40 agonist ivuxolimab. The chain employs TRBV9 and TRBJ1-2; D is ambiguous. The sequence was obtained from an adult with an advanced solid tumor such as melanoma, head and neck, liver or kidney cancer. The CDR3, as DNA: TGTGCCAGCCGCGGCAGAGATTATGGCTACACCTTC. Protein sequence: CASRGRDYGYTF.